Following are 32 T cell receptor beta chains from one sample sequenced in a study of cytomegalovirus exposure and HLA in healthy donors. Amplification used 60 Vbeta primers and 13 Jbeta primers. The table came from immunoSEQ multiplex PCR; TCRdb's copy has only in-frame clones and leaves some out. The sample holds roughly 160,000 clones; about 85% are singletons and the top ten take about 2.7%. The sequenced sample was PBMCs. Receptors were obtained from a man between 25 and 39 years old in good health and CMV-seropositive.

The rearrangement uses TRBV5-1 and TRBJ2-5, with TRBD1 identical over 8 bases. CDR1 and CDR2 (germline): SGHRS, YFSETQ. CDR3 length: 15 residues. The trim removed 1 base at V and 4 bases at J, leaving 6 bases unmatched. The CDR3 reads CASSLRDRRIETQYF. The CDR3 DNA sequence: TGCGCCAGCAGCTTGCGGGACAGGAGAATAGAGACCCAGTACTTC.

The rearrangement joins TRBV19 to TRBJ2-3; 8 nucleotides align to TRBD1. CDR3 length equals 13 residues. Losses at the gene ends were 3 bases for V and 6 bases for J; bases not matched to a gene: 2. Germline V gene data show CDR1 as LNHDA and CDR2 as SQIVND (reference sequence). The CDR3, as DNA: TGTGCCAGTAGTATCGACAGGGGTGATACGCAGTATTTT. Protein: CASSIDRGDTQYF.

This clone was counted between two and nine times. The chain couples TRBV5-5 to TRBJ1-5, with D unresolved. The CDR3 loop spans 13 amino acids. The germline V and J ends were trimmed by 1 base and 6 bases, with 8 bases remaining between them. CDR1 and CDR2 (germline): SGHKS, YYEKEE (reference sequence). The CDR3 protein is CASSLYILQPQHF. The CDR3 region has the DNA TGTGCCAGCAGCTTGTACATCCTTCAGCCCCAGCATTTT.

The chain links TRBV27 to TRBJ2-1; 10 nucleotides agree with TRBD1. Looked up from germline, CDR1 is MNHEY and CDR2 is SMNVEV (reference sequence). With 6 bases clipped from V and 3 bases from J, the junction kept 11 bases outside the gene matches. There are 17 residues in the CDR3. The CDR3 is CASRGTGANSFYNEQFF. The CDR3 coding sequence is TGTGCCAGCAGGGGGACAGGGGCGAACTCCTTCTACAATGAGCAGTTCTTC.

Written as DNA, the CDR3 is TGTGCCAGCAGTGGGGGACTAGTGGGGACCAATGAGCAGTTCTTC. Translating it yields CASSGGLVGTNEQFF. The J gene is TRBJ2-1, the V gene TRBV25-1; TRBD2 matches at 8 bases. This CDR3 region has 15 residues. Looked up from germline, CDR1 is MGHDK and CDR2 is SYGVNS. V was clipped by 4 bases and J by 6 bases; unmatched bases: 8.

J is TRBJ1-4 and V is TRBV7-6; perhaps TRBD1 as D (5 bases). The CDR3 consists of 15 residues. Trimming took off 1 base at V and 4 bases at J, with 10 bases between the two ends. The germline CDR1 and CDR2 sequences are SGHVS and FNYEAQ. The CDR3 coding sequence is TGTGCCAGCAGCTTAGGGCGGGGCCATAATGAAAAACTGTTTTTT. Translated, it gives CASSLGRGHNEKLFF.

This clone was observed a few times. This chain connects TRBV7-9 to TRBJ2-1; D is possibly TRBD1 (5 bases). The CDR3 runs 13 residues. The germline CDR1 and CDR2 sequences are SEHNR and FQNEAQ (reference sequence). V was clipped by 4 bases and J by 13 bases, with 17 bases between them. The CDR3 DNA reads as TGTGCCAGCAGCTCACCTAGGGGTTGGGCCCAGTTCTTC. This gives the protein CASSSPRGWAQFF.

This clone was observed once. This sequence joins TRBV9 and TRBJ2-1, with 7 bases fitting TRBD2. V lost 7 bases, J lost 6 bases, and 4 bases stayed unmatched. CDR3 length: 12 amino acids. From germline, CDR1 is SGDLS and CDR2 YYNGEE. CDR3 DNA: TGTGCCAGCGGGAGGGCCAGCAATGAGCAGTTCTTC. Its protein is CASGRASNEQFF.

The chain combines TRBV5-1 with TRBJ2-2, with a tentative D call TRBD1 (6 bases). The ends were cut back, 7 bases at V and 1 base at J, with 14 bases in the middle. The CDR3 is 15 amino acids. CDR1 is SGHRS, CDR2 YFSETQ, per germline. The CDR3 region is CASSYRDGNTGELFF. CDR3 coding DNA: TGCGCCAGCTCCTACAGGGATGGGAACACCGGGGAGCTGTTTTTT. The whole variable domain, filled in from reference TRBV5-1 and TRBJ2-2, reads KAGVTQTPRYLIKTRGQQVTLSCSPISGHRSVSWYQQTPGQGLQFLFEYFSETQRNKGNFPGRFSGRQFSNSRSEMNVSTLELGDSALYLCASSYRDGNTGELFFGEGSRLTVL.

The CDR3 sequence is CASSPEDRGGTEAFF. CDR3 nucleotide sequence: TGTGCCAGCTCACCAGAAGACAGGGGCGGCACTGAAGCTTTCTTT. This rearrangement joins TRBV18 to TRBJ1-1; 8 bases align to TRBD1. The CDR3 spans 15 residues. Trimming cost V 2 bases and J 4 bases; bases outside gene matches: 6. The germline gives CDR1 KGHSH, CDR2 LQKENI.

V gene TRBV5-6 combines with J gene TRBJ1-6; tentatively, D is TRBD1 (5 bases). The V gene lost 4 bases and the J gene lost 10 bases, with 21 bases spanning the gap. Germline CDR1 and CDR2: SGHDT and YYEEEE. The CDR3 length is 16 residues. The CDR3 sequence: CASSPRGIIMGSPLHF. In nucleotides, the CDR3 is TGTGCCAGCAGCCCTAGGGGTATTATAATGGGCTCACCCCTCCACTTT.

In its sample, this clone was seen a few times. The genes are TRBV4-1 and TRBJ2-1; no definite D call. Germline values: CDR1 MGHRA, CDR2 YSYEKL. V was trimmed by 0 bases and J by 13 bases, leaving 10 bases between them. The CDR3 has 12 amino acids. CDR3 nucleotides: TGCGCCAGCAGCCAAGATAGCCTTGATCAGTTCTTC. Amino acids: CASSQDSLDQFF.

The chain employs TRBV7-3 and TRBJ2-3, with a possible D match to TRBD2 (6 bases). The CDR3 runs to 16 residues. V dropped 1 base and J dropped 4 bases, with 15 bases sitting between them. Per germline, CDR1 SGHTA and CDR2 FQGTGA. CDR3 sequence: CASSLRGVWGSDTQYF. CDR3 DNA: TGTGCCAGCAGCTTAAGGGGGGTCTGGGGATCAGATACGCAGTATTTT.

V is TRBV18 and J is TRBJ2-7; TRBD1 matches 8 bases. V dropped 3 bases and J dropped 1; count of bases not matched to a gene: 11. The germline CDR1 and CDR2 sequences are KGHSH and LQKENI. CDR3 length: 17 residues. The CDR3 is CASSPRSWTGISYEQYF. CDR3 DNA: TGTGCCAGCTCACCCCGATCTTGGACAGGGATTTCCTACGAGCAGTACTTC.

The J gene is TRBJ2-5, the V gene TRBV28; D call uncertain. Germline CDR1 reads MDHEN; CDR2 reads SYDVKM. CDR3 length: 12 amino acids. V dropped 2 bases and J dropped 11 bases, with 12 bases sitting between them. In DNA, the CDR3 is TGTGCCAGCAGTTTACTCGGTAGTGAGCAGTACTTC. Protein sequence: CASSLLGSEQYF.

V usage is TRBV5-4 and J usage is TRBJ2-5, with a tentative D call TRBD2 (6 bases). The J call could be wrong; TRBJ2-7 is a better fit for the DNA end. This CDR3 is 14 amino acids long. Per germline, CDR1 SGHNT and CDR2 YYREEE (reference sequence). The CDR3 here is CASSPGGSSYEQYF. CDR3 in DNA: TGTGCCAGCAGCCCTGGGGGGAGCTCCTACGAGCAGTACTTC.

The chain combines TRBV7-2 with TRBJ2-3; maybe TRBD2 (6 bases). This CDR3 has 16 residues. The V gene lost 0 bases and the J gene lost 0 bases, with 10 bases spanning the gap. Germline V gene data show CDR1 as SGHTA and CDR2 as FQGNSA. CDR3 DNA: TGTGCCAGCAGCTTAGCGCGGGGTATGAGCACAGATACGCAGTATTTT. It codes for CASSLARGMSTDTQYF.

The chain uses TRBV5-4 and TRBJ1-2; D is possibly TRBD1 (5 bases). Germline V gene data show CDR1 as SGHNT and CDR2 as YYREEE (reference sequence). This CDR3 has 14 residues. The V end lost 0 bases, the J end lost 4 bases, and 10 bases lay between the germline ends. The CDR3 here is CASSLVGHPYGYTF. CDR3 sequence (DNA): TGTGCCAGCAGCTTGGTAGGACACCCCTATGGCTACACCTTC. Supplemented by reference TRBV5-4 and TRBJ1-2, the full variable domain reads ETGVTQSPTHLIKTRGQQVTLRCSSQSGHNTVSWYQQALGQGPQFIFQYYREEENGRGNFPPRFSGLQFPNYSSELNVNALELDDSALYLCASSLVGHPYGYTFGSGTRLTVV.

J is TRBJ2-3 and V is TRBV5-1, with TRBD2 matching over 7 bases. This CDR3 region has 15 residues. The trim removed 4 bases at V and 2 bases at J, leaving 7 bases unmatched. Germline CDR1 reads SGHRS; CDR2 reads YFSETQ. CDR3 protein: CASSLGLVVTDTQYF. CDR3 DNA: TGCGCCAGCAGCCTAGGACTAGTCGTCACAGATACGCAGTATTTT.

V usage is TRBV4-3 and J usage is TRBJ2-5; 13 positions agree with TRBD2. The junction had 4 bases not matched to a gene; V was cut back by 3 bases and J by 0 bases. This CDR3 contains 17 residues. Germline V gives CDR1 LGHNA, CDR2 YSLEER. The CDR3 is CASSQGLAGTYQETQYF. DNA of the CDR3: TGCGCCAGCAGCCAGGGACTAGCGGGGACGTACCAAGAGACCCAGTACTTC.

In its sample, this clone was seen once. CDR3 bases: TGTGCCAGCAGTCCCATGTACGAGCAGTACTTC. Amino acid sequence: CASSPMYEQYF. The rearrangement links TRBV7-2 to TRBJ2-7; D call uncertain. Trimming left V 6 bases short and J 4 bases short, with 7 bases between. The CDR3 sequence is 11 residues long. In germline, CDR1 is SGHTA, CDR2 FQGNSA. The whole variable domain, remainder taken from reference TRBV7-2 and TRBJ2-7, is GAGVSQSPSNKVTEKGKDVELRCDPISGHTALYWYRQSLGQGLEFLIYFQGNSAPDKSGLPSDRFSAERTGGSVSTLTIQRTQQEDSAVYLCASSPMYEQYFGPGTRLTVT.

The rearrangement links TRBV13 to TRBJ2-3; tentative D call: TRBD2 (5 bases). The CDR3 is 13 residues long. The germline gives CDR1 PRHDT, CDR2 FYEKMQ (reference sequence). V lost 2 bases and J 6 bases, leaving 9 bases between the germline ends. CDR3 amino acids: CASSLRGRDTQYF. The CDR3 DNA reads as TGTGCCAGCAGCTTAAGAGGGCGGGATACGCAGTATTTT. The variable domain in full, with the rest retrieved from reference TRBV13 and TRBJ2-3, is AAGVIQSPRHLIKEKRETATLKCYPIPRHDTVYWYQQGPGQDPQFLISFYEKMQSDKGSIPDRFSAQQFSDYHSELNMSSLELGDSALYFCASSLRGRDTQYFGPGTRLTVL.

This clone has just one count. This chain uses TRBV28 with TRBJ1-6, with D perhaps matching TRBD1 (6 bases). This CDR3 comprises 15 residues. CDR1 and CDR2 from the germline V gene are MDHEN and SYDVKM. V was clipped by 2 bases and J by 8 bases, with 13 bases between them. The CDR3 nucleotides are TGTGCCAGCAGTTTAGGGTGGGCAGGGGATTCACCCCTCCACTTT. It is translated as CASSLGWAGDSPLHF. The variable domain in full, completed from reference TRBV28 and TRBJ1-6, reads DVKVTQSSRYLVKRTGEKVFLECVQDMDHENMFWYRQDPGLGLRLIYFSYDVKMKEKGDIPEGYSVSREKKERFSLILESASTNQTSMYLCASSLGWAGDSPLHFGNGTRLTVT.

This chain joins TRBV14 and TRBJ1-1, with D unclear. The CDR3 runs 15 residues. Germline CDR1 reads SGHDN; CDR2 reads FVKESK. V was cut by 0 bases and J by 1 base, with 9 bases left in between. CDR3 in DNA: TGTGCCAGCAGCCAAGAAAGCGGCGCGAACACTGAAGCTTTCTTT. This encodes CASSQESGANTEAFF.

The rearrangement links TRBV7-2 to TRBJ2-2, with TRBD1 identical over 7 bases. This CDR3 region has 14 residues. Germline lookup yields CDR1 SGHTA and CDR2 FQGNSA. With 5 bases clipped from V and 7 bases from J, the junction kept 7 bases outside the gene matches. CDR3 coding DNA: TGTGCCAGCAGCCAGGGGGTGCCGCGCGGGGAGCTGTTTTTT. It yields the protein CASSQGVPRGELFF.

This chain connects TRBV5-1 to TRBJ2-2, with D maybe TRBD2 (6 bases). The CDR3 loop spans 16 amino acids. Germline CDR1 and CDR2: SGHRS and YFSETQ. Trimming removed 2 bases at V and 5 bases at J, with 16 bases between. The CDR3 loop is CASSFVEVAVTGELFF. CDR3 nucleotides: TGCGCCAGCAGCTTCGTTGAAGTAGCGGTAACCGGGGAGCTGTTTTTT.

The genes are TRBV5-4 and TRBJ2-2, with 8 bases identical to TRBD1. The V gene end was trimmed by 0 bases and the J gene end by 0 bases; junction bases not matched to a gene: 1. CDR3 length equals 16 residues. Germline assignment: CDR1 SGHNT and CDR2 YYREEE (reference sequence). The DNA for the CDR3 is TGTGCCAGCAGCTTGGAACAGGGGGCGAACACCGGGGAGCTGTTTTTT. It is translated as CASSLEQGANTGELFF.

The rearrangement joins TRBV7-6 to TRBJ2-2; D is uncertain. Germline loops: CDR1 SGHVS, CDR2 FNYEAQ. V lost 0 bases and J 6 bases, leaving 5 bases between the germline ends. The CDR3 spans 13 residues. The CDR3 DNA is TGTGCCAGCAGCTTAGCGTCAGCCGGGGAGCTGTTTTTT. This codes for CASSLASAGELFF.

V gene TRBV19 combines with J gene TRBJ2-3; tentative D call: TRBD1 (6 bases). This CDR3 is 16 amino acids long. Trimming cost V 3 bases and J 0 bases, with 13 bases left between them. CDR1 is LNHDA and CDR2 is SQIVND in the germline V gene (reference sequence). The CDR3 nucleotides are TGTGCCAGTAGTATTGTAGTGGGGGCGAGCACAGATACGCAGTATTTT. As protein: CASSIVVGASTDTQYF.

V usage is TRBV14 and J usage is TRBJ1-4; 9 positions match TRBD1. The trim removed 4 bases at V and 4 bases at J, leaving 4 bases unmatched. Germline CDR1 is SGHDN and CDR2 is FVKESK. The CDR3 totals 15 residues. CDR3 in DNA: TGTGCCAGCAGCCGCCCGGGACAGGGTAATGAAAAACTGTTTTTT. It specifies CASSRPGQGNEKLFF.

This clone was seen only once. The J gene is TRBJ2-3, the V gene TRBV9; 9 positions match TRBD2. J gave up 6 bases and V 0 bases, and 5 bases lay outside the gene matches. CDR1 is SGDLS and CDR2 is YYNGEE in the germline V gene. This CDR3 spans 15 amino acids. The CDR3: CASSVASGTSDTQYF. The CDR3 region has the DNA TGTGCCAGCAGCGTAGCTAGCGGGACGTCCGATACGCAGTATTTT. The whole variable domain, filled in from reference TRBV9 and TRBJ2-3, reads DSGVTQTPKHLITATGQRVTLRCSPRSGDLSVYWYQQSLDQGLQFLIQYYNGEERAKGNILERFSAQQFPDLHSELNLSSLELGDSALYFCASSVASGTSDTQYFGPGTRLTVL.

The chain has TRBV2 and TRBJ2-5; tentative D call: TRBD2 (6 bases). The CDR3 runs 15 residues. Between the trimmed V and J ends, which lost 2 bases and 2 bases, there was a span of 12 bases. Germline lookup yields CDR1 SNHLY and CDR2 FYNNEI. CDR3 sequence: CASSEYPGTQETQYF. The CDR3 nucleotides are TGTGCCAGCAGTGAATACCCCGGGACTCAAGAGACCCAGTACTTC. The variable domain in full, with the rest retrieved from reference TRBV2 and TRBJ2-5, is EPEVTQTPSHQVTQMGQEVILRCVPISNHLYFYWYRQILGQKVEFLVSFYNNEISEKSEIFDDQFSVERPDGSNFTLKIRSTKLEDSAMYFCASSEYPGTQETQYFGPGTRLLVL.